Listed here are 19 T cell receptor beta chains from one sample, sequenced in a study of cytomegalovirus exposure and HLA in healthy donors. The method was immunoSEQ multiplex PCR; TCRdb's version includes in-frame clones alone and lacks a portion of them. The sample has 150,000 or so clones, just under 90% seen once. Source material: PBMCs. The receptors originated from a woman in her twenties or thirties in good health and CMV-seropositive.

Of note for this clone: At the DNA level, this CDR3 is encoded by other sequences in the same sample as well. J is TRBJ2-2 and V is TRBV27; D is perhaps TRBD2 (5 bases). V was pared by 5 bases and J by 5 bases, with 9 bases between. The CDR3 extends over 13 amino acids. CDR1 and CDR2 (germline): MNHEY, SMNVEV (reference sequence). CDR3: CASSLRGTGELFF. CDR3 sequence (DNA): TGTGCCAGCAGTCTCCGAGGGACCGGGGAGCTGTTTTTT.

The chain combines TRBV6-1 with TRBJ1-4; TRBD1 aligns across 8 bases. The CDR3 covers 15 residues. With V trimmed by 3 bases and J by 8 bases, 8 bases remained unmatched. The germline gives CDR1 MNHNS, CDR2 SASEGT. As DNA, the CDR3 is TGTGCCAGCAGTGAGCCAGGGGGCAGTTCGGAAAAACTGTTTTTT. Amino acids: CASSEPGGSSEKLFF.

The rearrangement joins TRBV7-8 to TRBJ2-1; TRBD2 is a possible D gene (5 bases). This CDR3 has 14 residues. Trimming took off 8 bases at V and 2 bases at J, with 13 bases between the two ends. Germline assignment: CDR1 SGHVS and CDR2 FQNEAQ. CDR3 nucleotides: TGTGCCAGCTTGGGTGGCGGGCCCTACAATGAGCAGTTCTTC. It is translated as CASLGGGPYNEQFF.

V gene TRBV5-5 combines with J gene TRBJ1-5; D not certain. With 0 bases removed from V and 4 bases from J, the gap between germline ends came to 5 bases. The CDR3 consists of 13 residues. Germline loops: CDR1 SGHKS, CDR2 YYEKEE (reference sequence). CDR3 DNA: TGTGCCAGCAGCTTGGCCGGGAATCAGCCCCAGCATTTT. Translating gives CASSLAGNQPQHF.

The chain recombines TRBV9 with TRBJ1-3, with D possibly being TRBD1 (5 bases). The V gene's germline CDR1 is SGDLS and CDR2 YYNGEE. CDR3 length: 17 residues. Trimming stripped 3 bases from V and 0 bases from J, with 16 bases between. The CDR3 loop is CASSAKRKGHSGNTIYF. The CDR3 nucleotides are TGTGCCAGCAGCGCGAAAAGAAAGGGGCACTCTGGAAACACCATATATTTT.

This clone appeared a single time. The DNA of the CDR3 is TGTGCCAGCAGCTCGCGGGGGAACACTGAAGCTTTCTTT. Translation gives CASSSRGNTEAFF. J is TRBJ1-1 and V is TRBV7-6; no firm D call. The V and J ends lost 4 bases and 1 base respectively, with 7 bases between them. This CDR3 contains 13 residues. Germline V CDR1 and CDR2: SGHVS, FNYEAQ.

V gene TRBV9 combines with J gene TRBJ2-1, with 9 nucleotides matching TRBD2. Germline CDR1 is SGDLS and CDR2 is YYNGEE. V shed 4 bases, J shed 9 bases, and the junction held 8 bases outside the gene matches. This CDR3 has 14 residues. The CDR3 region has the DNA TGTGCCAGCAGCCCGCTGACTAGCGGAAGTGAGCAGTTCTTC. As protein: CASSPLTSGSEQFF.

This chain links TRBV7-9 with TRBJ2-7; 8 bases align to TRBD2. Germline V gene sequence: CDR1 SEHNR, CDR2 FQNEAQ (reference sequence). This CDR3 contains 15 residues. Trimming removed 1 base from V and 5 bases from J; junction bases left unmatched: 7. In DNA form, the CDR3 reads TGTGCCAGCAGCTTAGGGACTAGCCCTTCCCACGAGCAGTACTTC. As protein: CASSLGTSPSHEQYF.

The chain combines TRBV2 with TRBJ2-3; 8 bases are a match to TRBD2. V gave up 9 bases and J gave up 6 bases; unmatched junction bases: 5. This CDR3 has 12 residues. Germline CDR1 SNHLY, CDR2 FYNNEI. CDR3 residues: CASSGDGDTQYF. The CDR3, as DNA: TGTGCCAGTAGCGGGGATGGCGATACGCAGTATTTT.

V is TRBV19 and J is TRBJ1-1; D unclear. This CDR3 comprises 15 residues. Germline CDR1 is LNHDA and CDR2 is SQIVND (reference sequence). V lost 4 bases and J 0 bases, leaving 12 bases between the germline ends. The CDR3 loop reads CASSTHRGVNTEAFF. CDR3 coding DNA: TGTGCCAGTAGTACCCACCGGGGAGTGAACACTGAAGCTTTCTTT.

The rearrangement uses TRBV5-4 and TRBJ2-2; the D gene is possibly TRBD2 (7 bases). V was pared by 2 bases and J by 6 bases, with 17 bases between. Germline CDR1 is SGHNT and CDR2 is YYREEE (reference sequence). The CDR3 is 16 residues long. CDR3 region: CASSLRGAPRPGELFF. CDR3 nucleotide sequence: TGTGCCAGCAGCTTACGGGGGGCCCCTCGGCCCGGGGAGCTGTTTTTT.

This chain connects TRBV9 to TRBJ2-5; 8 bases align to TRBD2. The CDR3 spans 15 residues. Unmatched junction bases numbered 8, after V lost 3 bases and J lost 4 bases. The germline CDR1 and CDR2 sequences are SGDLS and YYNGEE. CDR3 region: CASSANSGMGETQYF. The CDR3 DNA follows: TGTGCCAGCAGCGCCAATAGCGGGATGGGAGAGACCCAGTACTTC. The whole variable domain, remainder taken from reference TRBV9 and TRBJ2-5, is DSGVTQTPKHLITATGQRVTLRCSPRSGDLSVYWYQQSLDQGLQFLIQYYNGEERAKGNILERFSAQQFPDLHSELNLSSLELGDSALYFCASSANSGMGETQYFGPGTRLLVL.

The gene calls are TRBV27 and TRBJ1-1, with a tentative D call TRBD1 (5 bases). The CDR3 loop spans 15 amino acids. CDR1 is MNHEY, CDR2 SMNVEV, per germline (reference sequence). V lost 5 bases, J lost 0 bases, and 13 bases lay in between. This chain's CDR3 is CASSPQGGMNTEAFF. CDR3 sequence (DNA): TGTGCCAGCAGTCCCCAGGGAGGGATGAACACTGAAGCTTTCTTT.

This clone was counted a single time. The chain recombines TRBV6-1 with TRBJ1-3; TRBD1 aligns across 7 bases. The CDR3 is 21 amino acids. The germline V gene encodes CDR1 MNHNS and CDR2 SASEGT. V trimming: 0 bases; J trimming: 0 bases; junction bases outside the gene matches: 17. CDR3 nucleotide sequence: TGTGCCAGCAGTGAAGCGCTTCCTAACAGGGGCGTACAGTCCTCTGGAAACACCATATATTTT. It encodes CASSEALPNRGVQSSGNTIYF.

The V and J genes are TRBV6-1 and TRBJ1-1; D remains unclear. Germline V gene data show CDR1 as MNHNS and CDR2 as SASEGT. CDR3 length: 16 amino acids. The V end was cut by 2 bases, the J end by 5 bases, with 18 bases between. CDR3: CASSEYRPGSATEAFF. The CDR3 DNA sequence: TGTGCCAGCAGTGAATATCGGCCGGGGTCTGCAACTGAAGCTTTCTTT.

The rearrangement uses TRBV10-3 and TRBJ1-5; 7 bases align to TRBD1. The germline CDR1 and CDR2 sequences are ENHRY and SYGVKD. The CDR3 is made up of 13 amino acids. After removal of 6 bases from V and 8 bases from J, the junction contained 7 bases not matched to a gene. CDR3 in amino acids: CAIRKDRTEPQHF. CDR3 coding DNA: TGTGCCATCAGAAAGGACAGGACGGAGCCCCAGCATTTT.

This clone was seen a few times. The chain carries TRBV4-1 and TRBJ1-6; TRBD1 might be the D (5 bases). This CDR3 region has 16 residues. Germline V gives CDR1 MGHRA, CDR2 YSYEKL. V shed 5 bases and J shed 7 bases, with 18 bases lying between them. CDR3 bases: TGCGCCAGCAGCTTGGGGGGTGAGGGATGGAATTCACCCCTCCACTTT. This encodes CASSLGGEGWNSPLHF.

V is TRBV19 and J is TRBJ2-7, with 10 positions matching TRBD1. Per the germline V gene, CDR1 is LNHDA and CDR2 is SQIVND (reference sequence). V was pared by 9 bases and J by 5 bases, with 7 bases of the junction left unmatched. The CDR3 is made up of 13 amino acids. CDR3 sequence reads: CARVRQGAHEQYF. CDR3 sequence (DNA): TGTGCCAGGGTGAGACAGGGGGCTCACGAGCAGTACTTC.

The chain links TRBV18 to TRBJ2-7; 13 bases align to TRBD2. This CDR3 is built from 19 residues. The J segment lost 0 bases and the V segment lost 3 bases, leaving 11 bases of the junction unmatched. Germline V gene sequence: CDR1 KGHSH, CDR2 LQKENI. The CDR3 loop reads CASSPEGLAGTGSSYEQYF. The CDR3 nucleotides read TGTGCCAGCTCACCCGAGGGACTAGCGGGGACTGGAAGCTCCTACGAGCAGTACTTC.